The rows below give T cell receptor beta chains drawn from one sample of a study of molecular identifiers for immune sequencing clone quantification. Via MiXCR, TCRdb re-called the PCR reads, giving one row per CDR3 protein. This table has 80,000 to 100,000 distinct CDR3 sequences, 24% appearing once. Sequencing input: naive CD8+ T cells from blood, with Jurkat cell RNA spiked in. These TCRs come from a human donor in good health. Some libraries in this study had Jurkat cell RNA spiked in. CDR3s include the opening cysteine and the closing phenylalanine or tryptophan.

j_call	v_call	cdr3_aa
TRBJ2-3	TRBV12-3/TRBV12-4	CASSWTSGGVADTQYF
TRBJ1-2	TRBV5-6	CASSFTQTGGVYGYTF
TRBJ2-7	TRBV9	CASSEGAGAVEQYF
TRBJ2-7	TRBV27	CASSTGVRDEQYF
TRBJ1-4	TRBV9	CASSAETGVFEKLFF
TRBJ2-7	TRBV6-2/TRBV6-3	CASSYVDRGFEQYF
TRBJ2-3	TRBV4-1	CASSQDFTGPLDTQYF
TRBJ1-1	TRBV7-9	CASREGASTEAFF
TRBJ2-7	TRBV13	CASSLEQVNEQYF
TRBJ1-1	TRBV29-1	CSARGQGVPEAFF
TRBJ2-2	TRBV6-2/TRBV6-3	CASSSIAGTGELFF
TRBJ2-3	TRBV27	CASSGQPSPDTQYF
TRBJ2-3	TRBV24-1	CATSDPSGTSGGLAEDTQYF
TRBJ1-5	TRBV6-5	CASSYKGQPQHF
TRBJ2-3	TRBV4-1	CARRPEGSGYTDTQYF
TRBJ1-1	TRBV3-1	CASSQDAGVRHGNTEAFF
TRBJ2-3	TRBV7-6	CASSPLTSGTDTQYF
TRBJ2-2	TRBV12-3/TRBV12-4	CASSLILTSMTGELFF
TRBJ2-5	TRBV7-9	CAIGMDPQETQYF
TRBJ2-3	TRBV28	CASSLSGSSTDTQYF
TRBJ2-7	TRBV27	CASSPGTSQPWEQYF
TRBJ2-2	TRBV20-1	CSAKLTDTGELFF
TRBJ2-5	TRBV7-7	CASSLAQGAQETQYF
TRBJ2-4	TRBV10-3	CAISESTSGRFIQYF
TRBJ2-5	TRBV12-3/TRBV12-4	CASSFQGLAQETQYF
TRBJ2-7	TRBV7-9	CASSLGVFGSYEQYF
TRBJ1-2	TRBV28	CASSFTVASTAPGQGGANYGYTF
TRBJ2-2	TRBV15	CATRDGTTNTGELFF
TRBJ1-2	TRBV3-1	CARSQDQPVSPF
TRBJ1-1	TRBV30	CAWGPVNTEAFF
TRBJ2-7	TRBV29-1	CSVERETTYEQYF
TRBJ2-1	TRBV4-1	CASSQVWSSRYNEQFF
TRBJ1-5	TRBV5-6	CASSLLGRSNQPQHF
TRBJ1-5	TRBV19	CASSIGFGGAGQPQHF
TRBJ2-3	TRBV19	CATRQGAADTQYF
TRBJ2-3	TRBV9	CASSPLAGMGTDTQYF
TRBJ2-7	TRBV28	CASSLFGLSEQYF
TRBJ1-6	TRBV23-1	CASIVSPRESPLHF
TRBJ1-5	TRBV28	CASRTGTERYSNQPQHF
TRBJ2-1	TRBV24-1	CATSPGRGNEQFF
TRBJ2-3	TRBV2	CASSSAGGRDTQYF
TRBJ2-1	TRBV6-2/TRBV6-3	CASSLGIYNEQFF
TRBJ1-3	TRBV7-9	CASSLGPIHYSGNTIYF
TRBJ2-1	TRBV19	CASSIVGSGYSYNEQFF
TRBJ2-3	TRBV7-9	CATTLEGADTQYF
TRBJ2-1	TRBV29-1	CSVDPGTSGSNEQFF
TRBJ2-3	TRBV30	CAWTDGLGADTQYF
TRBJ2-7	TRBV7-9	CASSSRDYTYEQYF
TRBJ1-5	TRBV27	CASSLGGISVEHF
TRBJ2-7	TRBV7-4	CASSPGQPYEQYF
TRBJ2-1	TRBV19	CASSWGRGNEQFF
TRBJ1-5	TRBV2	CASSEFSGLQPQHF
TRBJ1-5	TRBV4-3	CASSQDLMAVNQPQHF
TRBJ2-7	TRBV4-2	CASSQFDREGEQYF
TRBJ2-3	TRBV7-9	CASGLGGDTYTDTQYF
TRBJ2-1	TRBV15	CATKTGNEQFF
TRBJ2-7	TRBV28	CASTPGPAYEQYF
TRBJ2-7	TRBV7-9	CASSRRFGEGVSSYEQYF
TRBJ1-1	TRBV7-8	CASSFGLAGNTEAFF